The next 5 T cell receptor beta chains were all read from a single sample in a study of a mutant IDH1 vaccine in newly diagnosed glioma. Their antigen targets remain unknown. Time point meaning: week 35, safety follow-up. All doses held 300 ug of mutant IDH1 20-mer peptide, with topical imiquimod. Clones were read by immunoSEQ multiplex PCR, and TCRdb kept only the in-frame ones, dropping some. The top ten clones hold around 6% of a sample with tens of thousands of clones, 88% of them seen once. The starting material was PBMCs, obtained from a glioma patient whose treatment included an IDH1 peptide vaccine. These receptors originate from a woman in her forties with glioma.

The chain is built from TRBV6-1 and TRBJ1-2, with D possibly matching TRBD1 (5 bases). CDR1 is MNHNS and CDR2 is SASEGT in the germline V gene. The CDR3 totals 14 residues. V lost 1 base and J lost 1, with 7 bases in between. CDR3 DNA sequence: TGTGCCAGCAGTGAAGATGACAGTAACTATGGCTACACCTTC. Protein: CASSEDDSNYGYTF.

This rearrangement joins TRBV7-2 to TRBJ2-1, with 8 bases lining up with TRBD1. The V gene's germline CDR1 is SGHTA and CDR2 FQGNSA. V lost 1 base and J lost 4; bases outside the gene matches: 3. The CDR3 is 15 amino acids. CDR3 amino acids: CASSLDRGVYNEQFF. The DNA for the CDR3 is TGTGCCAGCAGCTTAGACAGGGGGGTATACAATGAGCAGTTCTTC. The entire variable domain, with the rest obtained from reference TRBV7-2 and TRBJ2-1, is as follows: GAGVSQSPSNKVTEKGKDVELRCDPISGHTALYWYRQSLGQGLEFLIYFQGNSAPDKSGLPSDRFSAERTGGSVSTLTIQRTQQEDSAVYLCASSLDRGVYNEQFFGPGTRLTVL.

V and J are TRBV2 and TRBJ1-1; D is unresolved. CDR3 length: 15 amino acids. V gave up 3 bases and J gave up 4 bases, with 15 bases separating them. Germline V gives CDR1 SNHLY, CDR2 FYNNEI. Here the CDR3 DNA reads TGTGCCAGCAGTGAGCCCCCGACCGGTCTCACTGAAGCTTTCTTT. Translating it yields CASSEPPTGLTEAFF.

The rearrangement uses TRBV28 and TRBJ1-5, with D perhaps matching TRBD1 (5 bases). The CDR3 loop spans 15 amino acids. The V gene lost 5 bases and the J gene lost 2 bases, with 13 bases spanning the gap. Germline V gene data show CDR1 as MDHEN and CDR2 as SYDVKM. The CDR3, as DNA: TGTGCCAGCAGTCCGAGGACGGGGGGCAATCAGCCCCAGCATTTT. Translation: CASSPRTGGNQPQHF.

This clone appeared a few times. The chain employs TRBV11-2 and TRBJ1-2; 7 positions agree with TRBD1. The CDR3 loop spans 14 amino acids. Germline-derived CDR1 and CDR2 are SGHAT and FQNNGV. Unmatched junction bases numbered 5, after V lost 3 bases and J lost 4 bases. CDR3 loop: CASSLSGGVYGYTF. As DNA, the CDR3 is TGTGCCAGCAGCTTGTCAGGGGGTGTCTATGGCTACACCTTC.